This entry lists 9 T cell receptor beta chains sequenced from one sample in a study of cytomegalovirus exposure and HLA in healthy donors. Primers for the PCR totalled 60 Vbeta and 13 Jbeta. Only in-frame clones appear in the TCRdb table, and some are missing; sequencing was by immunoSEQ multiplex PCR. The top ten hold 2.5% to 3.5% of the sample, which has more than 110,000 clones, under 80% seen once. The specimen sequenced was PBMCs. The receptors originated from a male donor in good health and CMV-seronegative.

The chain has TRBV5-6 and TRBJ2-5; 7 bases are a match to TRBD2. The J call is in doubt because the DNA end fits TRBJ2-7 better. CDR1 is SGHDT and CDR2 is YYEEEE in the germline V gene. This CDR3 has 16 amino acids. CDR3 protein: CASSPGLRGGAYEQYF. The CDR3 nucleotides read TGTGCCAGCAGCCCCGGACTTCGCGGGGGAGCCTACGAGCAGTACTTC.

This clone was seen only a few times. A read error may produce the germline difference seen at one junction end. The V and J genes are TRBV7-9 and TRBJ1-1, with D possibly matching TRBD1 (5 bases). Germline-derived CDR1 and CDR2 are SEHNR and FQNEAQ (reference sequence). CDR3 size: 12 residues. The CDR3 protein is CSSSLSQGEAFF. The DNA for the CDR3 is TGTTCCAGCAGCTTATCCCAGGGTGAAGCTTTCTTT.

CDR3 nucleotides: TGTGCCAGCAGCCGAGGGTACTCCTACGAGCAGTACTTC. It is translated as CASSRGYSYEQYF. The chain couples TRBV7-2 to TRBJ2-7; tentative D call: TRBD2 (5 bases). This CDR3 has 13 amino acids. Between the trimmed V and J ends, which lost 5 bases and 0 bases, there was a span of 8 bases. The germline V gene has CDR1 SGHTA and CDR2 FQGNSA.

The sample holds a few counts of this clone. This chain joins TRBV29-1 and TRBJ2-5, with D perhaps TRBD1 (6 bases). Germline V gene lookup returns CDR1 SQVTM and CDR2 ANQGSEA. The CDR3 totals 12 residues. With 5 bases removed from V and 1 base from J, the gap between germline ends came to 8 bases. CDR3 sequence: CSVRTVQETQYF. In DNA form, the CDR3 reads TGCAGCGTTAGGACAGTCCAAGAGACCCAGTACTTC.

This chain uses TRBV10-1 with TRBJ2-1; 7 bases line up with TRBD2. Per the germline V gene, CDR1 is WNHNN and CDR2 is SYGVQD (reference sequence). The CDR3 extends over 15 amino acids. The trim removed 4 bases at V and 0 bases at J, leaving 3 bases unmatched. CDR3 sequence reads: CASSGGGSSYNEQFF. The CDR3, as DNA: TGCGCCAGCAGTGGTGGCGGGAGCTCCTACAATGAGCAGTTCTTC.

The genes are TRBV25-1 and TRBJ1-2; D might be TRBD1 (5 bases). The germline V gene encodes CDR1 MGHDK and CDR2 SYGVNS. V was cut by 0 bases and J by 4 bases, with 12 bases left in between. This CDR3 has 15 residues. In nucleotides, the CDR3 is TGTGCCAGCAGTGAATATGAGGGACTAGGCTATGGCTACACCTTC. Protein product: CASSEYEGLGYGYTF.

This clone was counted only a few times. This chain uses TRBV19 with TRBJ1-2; possibly TRBD1 for D (5 bases). CDR1 is LNHDA, CDR2 SQIVND, per germline (reference sequence). The CDR3 totals 12 residues. V was trimmed by 4 bases and J by 6 bases, leaving 9 bases between them. This chain's CDR3 is CASSNVGDGYTF. DNA for the CDR3: TGTGCCAGTAGTAATGTAGGGGATGGCTACACCTTC.

The CDR3: CASSSGQVNQPQHF. For the CDR3, the DNA is TGTGCCAGCAGTTCGGGACAGGTCAATCAGCCCCAGCATTTT. The chain employs TRBV6-5 and TRBJ1-5, with TRBD1 identical over 8 bases. The CDR3 length is 14 residues. J gave up 3 bases and V 4 bases, and 2 bases lay outside the gene matches. Germline CDR1 MNHEY, CDR2 SVGAGI.

This chain connects TRBV4-3 to TRBJ2-7; 12 bases line up with TRBD2. Germline V gene sequence: CDR1 LGHNA, CDR2 YSLEER. The CDR3 consists of 18 residues. The trim removed 0 bases at V and 3 bases at J, leaving 9 bases unmatched. The CDR3 DNA reads TGCGCCAGCAGCCAAGATTTTGCGACTAGCGGGGGCCTCTACGAGCAGTACTTC. Encoded protein: CASSQDFATSGGLYEQYF.